These 14 T cell receptor beta chains came from one sample sequenced in a study of PD-L1 blockade in urothelial cancer. Produced via immunoSEQ multiplex PCR; TCRdb's table is partial and in-frame only. The sample records 25,000 to 35,000 clones, 80% to 90% being singletons. Time point meaning: peripheral blood 6 weeks after treatment start. The starting material was PBMCs, obtained around atezolizumab (anti-PD-L1) treatment. The receptors shown here come from a man in his 70s with urothelial cancer.

The V call is TRBV7-3, the J call TRBJ2-3; D is possibly TRBD1 (6 bases). The CDR3 covers 13 residues. Germline V gives CDR1 SGHTA, CDR2 FQGTGA. With 10 bases removed from V and 7 bases from J, the gap between germline ends came to 18 bases. CDR3 DNA: TGTGCCACAGCACAGGGTGGGGGCCATACGCAGTATTTT. Residues: CATAQGGGHTQYF.

In its sample, this clone was seen once. This chain connects TRBV14 to TRBJ1-1; D is perhaps TRBD1 (5 bases). The CDR3 extends over 17 amino acids. Deletions cut 0 bases from V and 5 bases from J, with 19 bases between. The germline V gene has CDR1 SGHDN and CDR2 FVKESK. The CDR3 coding sequence is TGTGCCAGCAGCCAAGATGTAAGGGATCGGGGGATAACTGAAGCTTTCTTT. It specifies CASSQDVRDRGITEAFF.

This rearrangement joins TRBV28 to TRBJ2-7; 11 bases are a match to TRBD1. Germline V gene sequence: CDR1 MDHEN, CDR2 SYDVKM. There are 13 residues in the CDR3. J was trimmed by 4 bases and V by 8 bases; bases with no gene match: 4. CDR3 loop: CASAGQGAYEQYF. The DNA of the CDR3 is TGTGCCAGCGCAGGACAGGGGGCTTACGAGCAGTACTTC.

The CDR3 spells CASSFRVPEQYF. As DNA, the CDR3 is TGTGCCAGCAGCTTCCGTGTTCCCGAGCAGTACTTC. The chain links TRBV7-3 to TRBJ2-7, with D uncertain. CDR3 length equals 12 residues. Germline V gene data show CDR1 as SGHTA and CDR2 as FQGTGA. V lost 3 bases, J lost 6 bases, and 9 bases lay in between.

The chain links TRBV5-5 to TRBJ1-5; D not resolved. The CDR3 runs to 16 residues. The V and J ends lost 0 bases and 0 bases respectively, with 10 bases between them. Germline V CDR1 and CDR2: SGHKS, YYEKEE (reference sequence). For the CDR3, the DNA is TGTGCCAGCAGCTTGGGGGAGGCCCTTAGCAATCAGCCCCAGCATTTT. It is translated as CASSLGEALSNQPQHF.

This clone was picked up a small number of times. The J gene is TRBJ1-1, the V gene TRBV9; D might be TRBD1 (5 bases). V was clipped by 4 bases and J by 4 bases, with 17 bases between them. Germline CDR1 is SGDLS and CDR2 is YYNGEE. The CDR3 runs to 15 residues. The DNA for the CDR3 is TGTGCCAGCAGCCCGGACCCGGGGGTGGGCACTGAAGCTTTCTTT. Amino acids: CASSPDPGVGTEAFF.

This sequence joins TRBV30 and TRBJ2-7, with a weak D call TRBD2 (7 bases). Per germline, CDR1 GTSNPN and CDR2 SVGIG (reference sequence). The CDR3 has 14 residues. V gave up 3 bases and J gave up 4 bases, with 16 bases separating them. The CDR3 loop is CAWRAWGGTYEQYF. The CDR3, as DNA: TGTGCCTGGAGGGCGTGGGGGGGCACGTACGAGCAGTACTTC.

The chain employs TRBV27 and TRBJ2-1; 10 nucleotides align to TRBD2. CDR1 and CDR2 (germline): MNHEY, SMNVEV (reference sequence). After removal of 5 bases from V and 10 bases from J, the junction contained 14 bases not matched to a gene. There are 16 residues in the CDR3. CDR3 protein: CASSPLSSGRAREQFF. CDR3 nucleotide sequence: TGTGCCAGCAGTCCACTATCCAGCGGGAGGGCCCGAGAGCAGTTCTTC.

The J gene is TRBJ1-3, the V gene TRBV2; 8 nucleotides align to TRBD1. After removal of 3 bases from V and 4 bases from J, the junction contained 2 bases not matched to a gene. CDR1 and CDR2 (germline): SNHLY, FYNNEI. The CDR3 loop spans 14 amino acids. The CDR3 DNA sequence: TGTGCCAGCAGTGACAGGGGGCCCGGAAACACCATATATTTT. Amino acids: CASSDRGPGNTIYF.

The chain's CDR3 is CASSLGQGNEKLFF. In DNA form, the CDR3 reads TGTGCCAGCAGCTTGGGCCAGGGAAATGAAAAACTGTTTTTT. J is TRBJ1-4 and V is TRBV7-2, with D perhaps matching TRBD1 (5 bases). V lost 3 bases and J lost 5, with 10 bases in between. Germline V gene sequence: CDR1 SGHTA, CDR2 FQGNSA. The CDR3 is 14 amino acids.

The J gene is TRBJ2-1, the V gene TRBV4-3; 7 nucleotides line up with TRBD1. CDR3 size: 15 residues. CDR1 is LGHNA and CDR2 is YSLEER in the germline V gene. Trimming removed 4 bases from V and 9 bases from J; junction bases left unmatched: 12. The CDR3 nucleotides are TGCGCCAGCAGCCTATCGACAGGGAATACCGCTGAGCAGTTCTTC. Amino acids: CASSLSTGNTAEQFF.

About this clone: One junction end does not reproduce the germline sequence, and a read error may be involved. Other DNA sequences from this sample encode an identical CDR3 as well. The chain joins TRBV27 to TRBJ2-1, with 12 bases fitting TRBD2. This CDR3 comprises 14 residues. CDR1 and CDR2 from the germline V gene are MNHEY and SMNVEV (reference sequence). For the CDR3, the DNA is TGCGCCAGCAGTTTCGGACTAGCGGGAAATGAGCAGTTCTTC. Its translation is CASSFGLAGNEQFF.

The V call is TRBV20-1, the J call TRBJ1-3; D ambiguous. Trimming cost V 6 bases and J 7 bases, with 10 bases left between them. Germline loops: CDR1 DFQATT, CDR2 SNEGSKA (reference sequence). The CDR3 loop spans 11 amino acids. The CDR3, as DNA: TGCAGTGCCTCCTTACGGAACACCATATATTTT. Protein: CSASLRNTIYF.

V is TRBV4-1 and J is TRBJ2-2, with 10 bases fitting TRBD2. CDR1 and CDR2 (germline): MGHRA, YSYEKL. V trimming: 4 bases; J trimming: 6 bases; junction bases outside the gene matches: 8. The CDR3 is made up of 16 amino acids. CDR3 region: CASSPRGTSDAGELFF. The DNA of the CDR3 is TGCGCCAGCAGCCCTCGAGGGACTAGCGATGCCGGGGAGCTGTTTTTT.